This entry lists 27 T cell receptor beta chains sequenced from one sample in a study of blood T cell repertoires in COVID-19. Repertoires were generated with immunoSEQ multiplex PCR, while TCRdb's copy carries only in-frame clones and drops some. The data contain about 130,000 clones, around 76% of them singletons. Material for sequencing was peripheral blood. These receptors were obtained from a human donor in a cohort sampled during active COVID-19.

This chain links TRBV7-2 with TRBJ2-3; the D gene is possibly TRBD1 (6 bases). The CDR3 contains 13 residues. The V gene lost 5 bases and the J gene lost 5 bases, with 11 bases spanning the gap. From germline, CDR1 is SGHTA and CDR2 FQGNSA. The CDR3, as DNA: TGTGCCAGCAGCCTCATACAGGGAGATACGCAGTATTTT. As protein: CASSLIQGDTQYF.

This rearrangement joins TRBV6-5 to TRBJ1-5; D unclear. The CDR3 is 12 amino acids. Germline loops: CDR1 MNHEY, CDR2 SVGAGI. The V end was cut by 8 bases, the J end by 0 bases, with 5 bases between. The CDR3 loop reads CASRPSNQPQHF. In DNA form, the CDR3 reads TGTGCCAGCCGTCCTAGCAATCAGCCCCAGCATTTT.

The CDR3: CATSDLTGGTYEQYF. DNA for the CDR3: TGTGCCACCAGTGACCTGACAGGGGGCACCTACGAGCAGTACTTC. The chain is built from TRBV24-1 and TRBJ2-7; TRBD1 matches 10 bases. CDR3 length: 15 residues. J gave up 2 bases and V 4 bases, and 4 bases lay outside the gene matches. Germline V gene data show CDR1 as KGHDR and CDR2 as SFDVKD.

This clone was recorded a few times. The rearrangement uses TRBV19 and TRBJ1-2; D gene unclear. The CDR3 covers 15 residues. CDR1 LNHDA and CDR2 SQIVND come from the germline V gene (reference sequence). The V gene lost 6 bases and the J gene lost 2 bases, with 16 bases spanning the gap. The CDR3 DNA reads TGTGCCAGTAGAAACGGGGTGTCGAAGAACTATGGCTACACCTTC. Protein: CASRNGVSKNYGYTF.

This clone has just a few counts. The chain links TRBV30 to TRBJ2-7; TRBD1 agrees at 9 bases. Trimming cost V 4 bases and J 1 base; bases outside gene matches: 5. Germline CDR1 reads GTSNPN; CDR2 reads SVGIG (reference sequence). The CDR3 extends over 14 amino acids. CDR3 sequence reads: CAWNRDRVSYEQYF. The CDR3 DNA sequence: TGTGCCTGGAACCGGGACAGGGTTTCCTACGAGCAGTACTTC.

Many counts were recorded for this clone. The chain has TRBV28 and TRBJ1-5; a weak D match, TRBD1 (5 bases). Germline V gene lookup returns CDR1 MDHEN and CDR2 SYDVKM. The CDR3 length is 14 residues. The V gene lost 7 bases and the J gene lost 4 bases, with 14 bases spanning the gap. DNA of the CDR3: TGTGCCAGCACCAGAAGGACAAATAATCAGCCCCAGCATTTT. As protein: CASTRRTNNQPQHF. The full variable domain, completed using reference TRBV28 and TRBJ1-5, is DVKVTQSSRYLVKRTGEKVFLECVQDMDHENMFWYRQDPGLGLRLIYFSYDVKMKEKGDIPEGYSVSREKKERFSLILESASTNQTSMYLCASTRRTNNQPQHFGDGTRLSIL.

The gene calls are TRBV7-3 and TRBJ1-2, with D tentatively TRBD1 (6 bases). The CDR3 has 14 amino acids. Trimming took off 5 bases at V and 2 bases at J, with 12 bases between the two ends. The germline V gene encodes CDR1 SGHTA and CDR2 FQGTGA. CDR3 in amino acids: CASSPGTLNYGYTF. CDR3 nucleotides: TGTGCCAGCAGCCCCGGGACACTCAACTATGGCTACACCTTC.

The chain uses TRBV30 and TRBJ1-5; 8 bases match TRBD1. Germline trimming cut 0 bases from V and 3 bases from J; bases unmatched to any gene: 4. CDR1 and CDR2 (germline): GTSNPN, SVGIG (reference sequence). The length of the CDR3 is 15 residues. CDR3 in amino acids: CAWSVRQGFNQPQHF. In nucleotides, the CDR3 is TGTGCCTGGAGTGTTCGACAGGGGTTCAATCAGCCCCAGCATTTT.

V usage is TRBV11-2 and J usage is TRBJ2-7; D uncertain. The CDR3 is 17 residues long. Germline CDR1 is SGHAT and CDR2 is FQNNGV. V was trimmed by 5 bases and J by 1 base, leaving 21 bases between them. CDR3 protein: CASSPIKRGGKSYEQYF. CDR3 bases: TGTGCCAGCAGCCCGATTAAGCGAGGCGGCAAATCCTACGAGCAGTACTTC.

This clone was detected only once. The CDR3 DNA follows: TGTGCCAGTTCCAGGGGGCAGGACTACAATGAGCAGTTCTTC. Amino acids: CASSRGQDYNEQFF. The chain has TRBV6-4 and TRBJ2-1, with TRBD1 matching over 8 bases. Trimming cost V 9 bases and J 3 bases; bases outside gene matches: 7. CDR3 length: 14 residues. CDR1 and CDR2 (germline): MRHNA, SNTAGT.

The V gene is TRBV5-4, the J gene TRBJ1-6, with 7 nucleotides matching TRBD1. The germline gives CDR1 SGHNT, CDR2 YYREEE (reference sequence). There are 12 residues in the CDR3. DNA for the CDR3: TGTGGATCCGGGACAGCGAATTCACCCCTCCACTTT. Its translation: CGSGTANSPLHF.

The chain has TRBV19 and TRBJ1-4; TRBD1 agrees at 8 bases. The length of the CDR3 is 15 residues. Unmatched junction bases numbered 7, after V lost 3 bases and J lost 7 bases. CDR1 and CDR2 (germline): LNHDA, SQIVND (reference sequence). The CDR3 region is CASSIVRTGIEKLFF. The DNA of the CDR3 is TGTGCCAGTAGTATTGTCAGGACAGGGATTGAAAAACTGTTTTTT.

The table lists this clone with many counts. The chain employs TRBV5-1 and TRBJ2-1; D may be TRBD1 (5 bases). The CDR3 extends over 13 amino acids. V was shortened by 2 bases and J by 2 bases, with 5 bases between the two germline ends. Germline CDR1 reads SGHRS; CDR2 reads YFSETQ. Written as DNA, the CDR3 is TGCGCCAGCAGCTTACAGGCCTACAATGAGCAGTTCTTC. It encodes CASSLQAYNEQFF. Filled out from reference TRBV5-1 and TRBJ2-1, the complete variable domain reads KAGVTQTPRYLIKTRGQQVTLSCSPISGHRSVSWYQQTPGQGLQFLFEYFSETQRNKGNFPGRFSGRQFSNSRSEMNVSTLELGDSALYLCASSLQAYNEQFFGPGTRLTVL.

This clone was counted once. This chain connects TRBV7-9 to TRBJ1-1, with TRBD1 as a possible D gene (6 bases). CDR1 and CDR2 from the germline V gene are SEHNR and FQNEAQ (reference sequence). V lost 10 bases, J lost 7 bases, and 13 bases lay in between. The CDR3 is 11 residues long. CDR3 bases: TGTGCCACCTCGACAGGTTATGAAGCTTTCTTT. Its translation: CATSTGYEAFF.

J is TRBJ2-3 and V is TRBV13; 8 nucleotides align to TRBD1. This CDR3 is built from 15 residues. CDR1 and CDR2 from the germline V gene are PRHDT and FYEKMQ (reference sequence). The junction had 6 bases not matched to a gene; V was cut back by 5 bases and J by 2 bases. The CDR3 spells CASSPGQGSTDTQYF. The CDR3 DNA follows: TGTGCCAGCAGCCCAGGACAGGGATCCACAGATACGCAGTATTTT. The full variable domain, rest sourced from reference TRBV13 and TRBJ2-3, is AAGVIQSPRHLIKEKRETATLKCYPIPRHDTVYWYQQGPGQDPQFLISFYEKMQSDKGSIPDRFSAQQFSDYHSELNMSSLELGDSALYFCASSPGQGSTDTQYFGPGTRLTVL.

The chain carries TRBV7-9 and TRBJ1-5, with unresolved D. Germline values: CDR1 SEHNR, CDR2 FQNEAQ (reference sequence). CDR3 length: 14 amino acids. Trimming took 5 bases from V and 9 from J, leaving 17 bases between them. Here the CDR3 DNA reads TGTGCCAGCAGCCCCTTTAGTACGGGTTCGCCCCAGCATTTT. Translating it yields CASSPFSTGSPQHF.

The genes are TRBV5-1 and TRBJ1-1; D is undetermined. The CDR3 length is 14 residues. CDR1 is SGHRS and CDR2 is YFSETQ in the germline V gene. Trimming took off 1 base at V and 0 bases at J, with 7 bases between the two ends. CDR3 protein: CASSLNSLNTEAFF. The CDR3 nucleotides read TGCGCCAGCAGCTTGAACAGCTTGAACACTGAAGCTTTCTTT.

In its sample, this clone was seen once. The rearrangement joins TRBV10-3 to TRBJ2-7; a weak D match, TRBD1 (6 bases). The germline V gene encodes CDR1 ENHRY and CDR2 SYGVKD. Trimming pared 6 bases from V and 2 bases from J, leaving 14 bases between. The CDR3 is 14 amino acids. CDR3 nucleotide sequence: TGTGCCATCAGATCTGAGGGGGTCCCCTACGAGCAGTACTTC. Translation: CAIRSEGVPYEQYF.

This clone was counted once. Being one base from a much bigger clone, this may be a read error. This chain joins TRBV4-2 and TRBJ1-1, with D perhaps TRBD1 (6 bases). There are 14 residues in the CDR3. Trimming took off 4 bases at V and 7 bases at J, with 16 bases between the two ends. Germline CDR1 LGHNA, CDR2 YNFKEQ. CDR3 protein: CASSLQGHQVEAFF. As DNA, the CDR3 is TGTGCCAGCAGCCTCCAGGGACACCAGGTTGAAGCTTTCTTT.

Here the CDR3 reads CASSYSGRNQPQHF. The DNA for the CDR3 is TGTGCCAGCAGTTACTCTGGCAGAAATCAGCCCCAGCATTTT. The V call is TRBV6-2 or TRBV6-3, the J call TRBJ1-5; the D is unclear. The CDR3 covers 14 residues. In germline, CDR1 is MNHEY, CDR2 SVGEGT. With 0 bases removed from V and 4 bases from J, the gap between germline ends came to 7 bases.

This clone appeared once. The chain carries TRBV2 and TRBJ1-2, with a tentative D call TRBD1 (5 bases). With 10 bases removed from V and 3 bases from J, the gap between germline ends came to 18 bases. CDR3 length equals 14 residues. Per the germline V gene, CDR1 is SNHLY and CDR2 is FYNNEI. The CDR3 coding sequence is TGTGCCAAAAGGGGTAGGGAAGGAGACTATGGCTACACCTTC. This gives the protein CAKRGREGDYGYTF.

The chain carries TRBV20-1 and TRBJ1-1; D not resolved. Germline CDR1 reads DFQATT; CDR2 reads SNEGSKA (reference sequence). CDR3 length: 12 amino acids. V lost 3 bases and J lost 1, with 6 bases in between. The CDR3 region has the DNA TGCAGTGCTAGTCGGGGGAACACTGAAGCTTTCTTT. This encodes CSASRGNTEAFF.

The rearrangement uses TRBV6-5 and TRBJ1-1, with 7 bases aligning to TRBD1. Trimming removed 6 bases from V and 8 bases from J; junction bases left unmatched: 9. The CDR3 extends over 13 amino acids. Germline assignment: CDR1 MNHEY and CDR2 SVGAGI. CDR3 nucleotide sequence: TGTGCCAGCAGGGCACAGGGGAAAGGGGAAGCTTTCTTT. It is translated as CASRAQGKGEAFF.

J is TRBJ2-5 and V is TRBV5-4; 9 bases match TRBD1. This CDR3 is built from 15 residues. Germline CDR1 and CDR2: SGHNT and YYREEE (reference sequence). Unmatched junction bases numbered 3, after V lost 2 bases and J lost 1 base. In nucleotides, the CDR3 is TGTGCCAGCAGCTTCGACAGGGGGTTCCAAGAGACCCAGTACTTC. The encoded protein is CASSFDRGFQETQYF.

V is TRBV3-1 (or the pseudogene TRBV3-2) and J is TRBJ1-1; D perhaps matches TRBD1 (5 bases). Germline CDR1 LGHDT, CDR2 YNNKEL (reference sequence). The CDR3 extends over 14 amino acids. Between the trimmed V and J ends, which lost 1 base and 7 bases, there was a span of 13 bases. The CDR3 spells CASSQGVIDSEAFF. Here the CDR3 DNA reads TGTGCCAGCAGCCAAGGGGTGATAGACAGTGAAGCTTTCTTT.

The CDR3 sequence is CASSEGRTYNSPLHF. As DNA, the CDR3 is TGCGCCAGCAGTGAGGGGCGAACCTATAATTCACCCCTCCACTTT. The chain employs TRBV10-2 and TRBJ1-6, with unresolved D. V lost 2 bases, J lost 2 bases, and 7 bases lay in between. CDR3 length: 15 residues. Germline V gene lookup returns CDR1 WSHSY and CDR2 SAAADI.

This clone occurred once. The chain carries TRBV3-1 (or the pseudogene TRBV3-2) and TRBJ1-5; unclear D gene. The CDR3 sequence is 14 residues long. Germline V lookup: CDR1 LGHDT, CDR2 YNNKEL (reference sequence). Trimming left V 7 bases short and J 0 bases short, with 10 bases between. The CDR3 coding sequence is TGTGCCAGCACTTACGGAGATAGCAATCAGCCCCAGCATTTT. This translates into CASTYGDSNQPQHF.